A single sample gave rise to the 18 T cell receptor beta chains below, sequenced in a study of cytomegalovirus exposure and HLA in healthy donors. This PCR relied on a set of 60 Vbeta primers and 13 Jbeta primers. Only in-frame clones appear in the TCRdb table, and some are missing; sequencing was by immunoSEQ multiplex PCR. The sample carries about 220,000 clones, around 75% recorded once. Input material: PBMCs. These receptor sequences come from a woman aged 25 to 39 in good health and CMV-seronegative.

This chain connects TRBV7-8 to TRBJ1-1; D perhaps matches TRBD1 (5 bases). Germline loops: CDR1 SGHVS, CDR2 FQNEAQ. V gave up 5 bases and J gave up 5 bases, with 15 bases separating them. The CDR3 runs to 14 residues. DNA of the CDR3: TGTGCCAGCAGCCCTAGTCAGGGTGAGACTGAAGCTTTCTTT. Translating it yields CASSPSQGETEAFF.

The CDR3 DNA reads as TGTGCCTGGAACCCCGGCGGCCGTGCTGAAGCTTTCTTT. Residues: CAWNPGGRAEAFF. The rearrangement joins TRBV30 to TRBJ1-1; D is uncertain. CDR1 and CDR2 (germline): GTSNPN, SVGIG (reference sequence). CDR3 size: 13 residues. Trimming pared 4 bases from V and 6 bases from J, leaving 15 bases between.

The chain joins TRBV7-4 to TRBJ1-5; 7 bases fit TRBD1. Germline lookup yields CDR1 SGHVT and CDR2 SQSDAQ. V shed 7 bases and J 0 bases; nucleotides not matched to a gene: 21. CDR3 length: 20 residues. The CDR3 sequence is CASNPRAGQADIDSNQPQHF. The DNA of the CDR3 is TGTGCCAGCAACCCAAGAGCAGGACAGGCAGATATCGATAGCAATCAGCCCCAGCATTTT. Drawing the rest from reference TRBV7-4 and TRBJ1-5, the complete variable domain is GAGVSQSPRYKVAKRGRDVALRCDSISGHVTLYWYRQTLGQGSEVLTYSQSDAQRDKSGRPSGRFSAERPERSVSTLKIQRTEQGDSAVYLCASNPRAGQADIDSNQPQHFGDGTRLSIL.

V gene TRBV9 combines with J gene TRBJ2-1, with 10 positions matching TRBD2. The CDR3 has 17 amino acids. With 0 bases clipped from V and 0 bases from J, the junction kept 3 bases outside the gene matches. Germline assignment: CDR1 SGDLS and CDR2 YYNGEE. The CDR3 region is CASSVGLAGASYNEQFF. The DNA of the CDR3 is TGTGCCAGCAGCGTAGGTCTAGCGGGGGCCTCCTACAATGAGCAGTTCTTC.

This clone was observed a single time. The V and J genes are TRBV6-5 and TRBJ1-5; no clear D. Germline-derived CDR1 and CDR2 are MNHEY and SVGAGI. This CDR3 has 14 amino acids. Trimming took 2 bases from V and 3 from J, leaving 8 bases between them. The CDR3 loop is CASSYSQVNQPQHF. CDR3 DNA sequence: TGTGCCAGCAGTTACAGTCAGGTCAATCAGCCCCAGCATTTT.

This clone was seen just once. The chain joins TRBV29-1 to TRBJ2-1; 14 positions agree with TRBD2. The CDR3 sequence is 13 residues long. With 8 bases clipped from V and 8 bases from J, the junction kept 5 bases outside the gene matches. Per the germline V gene, CDR1 is SQVTM and CDR2 is ANQGSEA. CDR3 in DNA: TGCAGCACTGGGGGACTAGCGGGAGATGAGCAGTTCTTC. Protein sequence: CSTGGLAGDEQFF.

The CDR3 is CASGQSSYNEQFF. The CDR3 coding sequence is TGTGCCAGCGGGCAAAGCTCCTACAATGAGCAGTTCTTC. V is TRBV25-1 and J is TRBJ2-1, with D hard to call. The CDR3 has 13 residues. V was shortened by 8 bases and J by 0 bases, with 8 bases between the two germline ends. Germline V gene sequence: CDR1 MGHDK, CDR2 SYGVNS.

The chain carries TRBV2 and TRBJ2-7, with a tentative D call TRBD1 (5 bases). This CDR3 is built from 12 residues. Trimming pared 8 bases from V and 0 bases from J, leaving 8 bases between. The germline CDR1 and CDR2 sequences are SNHLY and FYNNEI. This chain's CDR3 is CASQDSSYEQYF. Written as DNA, the CDR3 is TGTGCCAGCCAAGACAGCTCCTACGAGCAGTACTTC.

This clone was seen a single time. The chain joins TRBV30 to TRBJ2-1; 7 nucleotides align to TRBD2. V gave up 1 base and J gave up 2 bases; unmatched junction bases: 8. The CDR3 totals 16 residues. CDR1 GTSNPN and CDR2 SVGIG come from the germline V gene (reference sequence). CDR3 region: CAWSGAGVVTYNEQFF. The CDR3, as DNA: TGTGCCTGGAGTGGGGCGGGAGTGGTCACCTACAATGAGCAGTTCTTC.

The chain employs TRBV7-8 and TRBJ2-3; 9 nucleotides match TRBD2. The CDR3 is made up of 19 amino acids. CDR1 and CDR2 from the germline V gene are SGHVS and FQNEAQ. V dropped 6 bases and J dropped 5; count of bases not matched to a gene: 21. In DNA form, the CDR3 reads TGTGCCAGCAGATCTCGGGGCGGGAGGGCCTTGTTCCCCCGAGATACGCAGTATTTT. Translating it yields CASRSRGGRALFPRDTQYF.

The chain combines TRBV6-1 with TRBJ1-6; possible D gene TRBD1, 6 bases. This CDR3 region has 15 residues. V lost 2 bases and J lost 10, with 15 bases in between. The germline CDR1 and CDR2 sequences are MNHNS and SASEGT. The CDR3 nucleotides are TGTGCCAGCAGTGAAATGGGGCAGGGGCAATCACCCCTCCACTTT. It specifies CASSEMGQGQSPLHF.

This clone was seen a single time. This sequence joins TRBV9 and TRBJ1-2; D is possibly TRBD1 (5 bases). Trimming removed 0 bases at V and 0 bases at J, with 9 bases between. CDR3 length: 15 amino acids. CDR1 SGDLS and CDR2 YYNGEE come from the germline V gene. The CDR3 region has the DNA TGTGCCAGCAGCGTAGCGGGGGACCCTAACTATGGCTACACCTTC. It translates to CASSVAGDPNYGYTF.

The chain has TRBV19 and TRBJ2-5; D is possibly TRBD1 (5 bases). The last part of the DNA fits TRBJ2-7 better; the J call may be wrong. The CDR3 is 14 residues long. CDR1 LNHDA and CDR2 SQIVND come from the germline V gene (reference sequence). CDR3 coding DNA: TGTGCCAGTAGTATAATTCAGGGAAAGGACGAGCAGTACTTC. Protein: CASSIIQGKDEQYF.

This clone was counted between two and nine times. The chain uses TRBV7-2 and TRBJ2-3; TRBD1 matches at 8 bases. CDR1 is SGHTA and CDR2 is FQGNSA in the germline V gene. The CDR3 runs to 14 residues. After removal of 5 bases from V and 4 bases from J, the junction contained 5 bases not matched to a gene. CDR3 residues: CASSADRGPDTQYF. As DNA, the CDR3 is TGTGCCAGCAGCGCCGACAGGGGACCAGATACGCAGTATTTT.

The CDR3 nucleotides read TGTGCCAGCAGTTTGCGGGGACCAGGCACAGATACGCAGTATTTT. Protein: CASSLRGPGTDTQYF. The chain is built from TRBV6-6 and TRBJ2-3; perhaps TRBD2 as D (6 bases). CDR1 MNHNY and CDR2 SVGAGI come from the germline V gene (reference sequence). The CDR3 has 15 amino acids. The V end was cut by 4 bases, the J end by 1 base, with 12 bases between.

The CDR3, as DNA: TGTGCCAGTAGTCCAGGGACGGAGGGAAACATTCAGTACTTC. It is translated as CASSPGTEGNIQYF. This chain uses TRBV19 with TRBJ2-4; D possibly corresponds to TRBD2 (6 bases). This CDR3 is 14 amino acids long. The germline gives CDR1 LNHDA, CDR2 SQIVND (reference sequence). V was clipped by 5 bases and J by 6 bases, with 14 bases between them. Looking up the rest from reference TRBV19 and TRBJ2-4 gives the full variable domain: DGGITQSPKYLFRKEGQNVTLSCEQNLNHDAMYWYRQDPGQGLRLIYYSQIVNDFQKGDIAEGYSVSREKKESFPLTVTSAQKNPTAFYLCASSPGTEGNIQYFGAGTRLSVL.

J is TRBJ2-7 and V is TRBV19, with D tentatively TRBD2 (6 bases). In germline, CDR1 is LNHDA, CDR2 SQIVND (reference sequence). The CDR3 loop spans 14 amino acids. V lost 6 bases and J 4 bases, leaving 16 bases between the germline ends. The CDR3 DNA reads TGTGCCAGTAGACGGATTAGCGGAGCGTACGAGCAGTACTTC. This codes for CASRRISGAYEQYF.

A remark on this clone: Other DNA sequences in this sample translate to the same CDR3. The chain carries TRBV7-3 and TRBJ2-2; 11 bases agree with TRBD2. The germline CDR1 and CDR2 sequences are SGHTA and FQGTGA. The V and J ends lost 5 bases and 4 bases, in that order; junction bases with no gene match: 6. The CDR3 extends over 16 amino acids. In nucleotides, the CDR3 is TGTGCCAGCAGCCGAGGGCTAGCGGGAGGCACCGGGGAGCTGTTTTTT. This codes for CASSRGLAGGTGELFF.